Below, 22 T cell receptor delta chains from the same sample are listed, as sequenced in a study of γδ T cells in repeated Plasmodium falciparum infection. TCRdb called clones from the multiplex PCR reads again using CATT. The table records 70,000 to 95,000 delta-chain clones, roughly 1.4% of them present only once. Gammadelta T cells were flow-sorted from PBMC into Vgamma9/Vdelta2+ and Vdelta2-negative populations for bulk analysis. Sequencing input: gamma-delta T cells from blood. The source of these receptors is a pool of human donors (malaria-infected and uninfected, not separated).

This clone was counted between two and nine times. Only one base separates this from a far larger clonotype, so it likely reflects a read error. Additional DNA sequences in this sample encode the identical CDR3. V usage is TRDV1 and J usage is TRDJ1, with D perhaps TRDD3 (5 bases). This CDR3 is built from 21 residues. CDR1 is TSWWSYY, CDR2 QGS, per germline. CDR3 amino acids: CALGELVLIDPRGGATDKLIF. CDR3 nucleotides: TGTGCTCTTGGGGAACTAGTTCTAATTGACCCTCGGGGGGGTGCCACCGATAAACTGATCTTT.

This clone has just a few counts. A much larger clone is a single base away; this may be a read error. Additional DNA sequences in this sample encode the identical CDR3. The chain uses TRDV1 and TRDJ1; TRDD3 matches at 13 bases. This CDR3 spans 22 amino acids. The ends lost 6 bases at V and 3 bases at J; junction bases unmatched: 25. Looked up from germline, CDR1 is TSWWSYY and CDR2 is QGS. The CDR3 protein is CALGVCPPRFYCTGGYADKLIF. The CDR3 DNA sequence: TGTGCTCTTGGTGTTTGTCCACCTAGATTCTATTGTACTGGGGGATACGCCGATAAACTCATCTTT.

As regards this clone: The protein given by TCRdb reflects a much larger clone and differs at residue 11 from this DNA's translation, likely from a read error; the protein shown is the DNA's translation. The chain has TRDV1 and TRDJ1; tentative D call: TRDD3 (6 bases). The J gene, left out of TCRdb, was set here by checking the DNA against germline. The length of the CDR3 is 21 residues. Germline V CDR1 and CDR2: TSWWSYY, QGS. Between the trimmed V and J ends, which lost 5 bases and 3 bases, there was a span of 34 bases. The CDR3, as DNA: TGTGCTCTTGGGCCCAGGCGGCCTCGACTCTGGCGACTGGGAGGTGCCGATAAACTCATCTTT. It yields the protein CALGPRRPRLWRLGGADKLIF.

This clone was found many times. The rearrangement links TRDV1 to TRDJ1; TRDD3 matches 13 bases. J gave up 4 bases and V 1 base, and 15 bases lay outside the gene matches. Germline V lookup: CDR1 TSWWSYY, CDR2 QGS. The CDR3 covers 20 residues. In DNA form, the CDR3 reads TGTGCTCTTGGGGAACCTAAGATGCGTACTGGGGGATACGCGATCGATAAACTCATCTTT. Translated: CALGEPKMRTGGYAIDKLIF.

This clone was counted between two and nine times. TCRdb assigns this DNA the protein of a much larger clone, which departs from its translation at residue 10; this likely reflects a read error, and the protein shown comes from translating the DNA. This chain uses TRDV2 with TRDJ3; TRDD3 agrees at 9 bases. Because TCRdb records no J gene, it was assigned here through a match of the DNA to germline. The CDR3 extends over 17 amino acids. Looked up from germline, CDR1 is GEAIGNYY and CDR2 is EKD. This CDR3 is CACDILGDSRDTRQMFF. CDR3 DNA sequence: TGTGCCTGTGACATACTGGGGGACTCCCGGGACACCCGACAGATGTTTTTC.

Remarks on this clone: Translating this DNA gives a protein that differs at residue 6 from the TCRdb one, which belongs to a much larger clone; a read error is likely, and the protein shown is this translation. V and J are TRDV1 and TRDJ1, with 7 bases identical to TRDD3. This CDR3 spans 26 amino acids. The germline gives CDR1 TSWWSYY, CDR2 QGS. Trimming removed 2 bases from V and 1 base from J; junction bases left unmatched: 37. CDR3 sequence reads: CALGESLLGGFSKKPHPLDPTDKLIF. The CDR3, as DNA: TGTGCTCTTGGGGAATCCCTACTCGGGGGATTTTCCAAGAAGCCGCACCCTTTGGACCCCACCGATAAACTCATCTTT.

The chain has TRDV1 and TRDJ1; TRDD2 agrees at 9 bases. TCRdb supplies no J gene; here it was assigned by aligning the nucleotide sequence to germline. This CDR3 region has 22 residues. V shed 0 bases, J shed 7 bases, and the junction held 27 bases outside the gene matches. The germline V gene has CDR1 TSWWSYY and CDR2 QGS. The CDR3 region is CALGELAGPSYVPFGGARKLIF. CDR3 DNA sequence: TGTGCTCTTGGGGAACTAGCGGGTCCTTCCTACGTTCCCTTTGGGGGAGCTCGTAAACTCATCTTT.

Concerning this clone itself: This DNA's translation and the protein TCRdb lists, from a much larger clone, do not match at residue 6, likely due to a read error; the protein shown is translated from the DNA. V and J are TRDV2 and TRDJ3; TRDD3 matches 11 bases. The J gene, left out of TCRdb, was set here by checking the DNA against germline. The CDR3 has 19 amino acids. Trimming took 3 bases from V and 1 from J; bases not matched to a gene: 7. The germline V gene has CDR1 GEAIGNYY and CDR2 EKD. The CDR3 is CACDPHTGGYSWDTRQMFF. DNA for the CDR3: TGTGCCTGTGACCCACATACTGGGGGATATTCCTGGGACACCCGACAGATGTTTTTC.

By share, this clone ranks as medium-sized. In the same sample, other DNA sequences code for this CDR3. The chain recombines TRDV1 with TRDJ1; the match to TRDD3 covers 7 bases. Germline V lookup: CDR1 TSWWSYY, CDR2 QGS. V was pared by 0 bases and J by 6 bases, with 22 bases of the junction left unmatched. CDR3 length: 20 residues. This CDR3 reads CALGELSPLSNLQGGYKLIF. In DNA, the CDR3 is TGTGCTCTTGGGGAACTTTCGCCCCTTTCAAACCTACAGGGGGGATATAAACTCATCTTT.

This clone has a count of ten or more. The chain is built from TRDV1 and TRDJ1; D is perhaps TRDD2 (6 bases). The J gene is not listed in TCRdb, so it was assigned here from a DNA match to germline. The CDR3 is 29 amino acids. The germline V gene encodes CDR1 TSWWSYY and CDR2 QGS. V was clipped by 2 bases and J by 2 bases, with 54 bases between them. The CDR3, as DNA: TGTGCTCTTGGGGAAATAGGTTTAGACGGCTTCCTTCACATTCTGCCGGGTCCCGTAAACCCAAAGAGAACCGATAAACTCATCTTT. It yields the protein CALGEIGLDGFLHILPGPVNPKRTDKLIF.

With regard to this clone: A single base is all that separates this from a far larger clone, so a read error is likely. Other DNA sequences within the sample encode an identical CDR3. No J gene was named, though the V gene is TRDV1; the D call of TRDD3 is as the table states it, not checked on the DNA. The length of the CDR3 is 21 residues. Germline-derived CDR1 and CDR2 are TSWWSYY and QGS. The CDR3 here is CALGEQWSYNTGPPYTDKLIF. Written as DNA, the CDR3 is TGTGCTCTTGGGGAACAGTGGTCCTACAACACTGGGCCCCCCTACACCGATAAGCTCATCTTT.

This clone was counted only a few times. A far larger clone differs by one base, so this is likely a read error. Distinct nucleotide sequences in the sample also encode this CDR3. The CDR3 loop reads CACDTGIYALGTQRYTDKLIF. For the CDR3, the DNA is TGTGCCTGTGACACCGGAATCTACGCGCTAGGGACTCAGAGGTACACCGATAAACTCATCTTT. The chain carries TRDV2 and TRDJ1; D uncertain. No J segment appears in TCRdb, so it was assigned here by matching the sequence to germline. This CDR3 has 21 amino acids. Deletions cut 0 bases from V and 0 bases from J, with 28 bases between. The germline V gene has CDR1 GEAIGNYY and CDR2 EKD.

This clone was seen more than once but under ten times. The mismatch at residue 2 between this DNA's translation and the TCRdb protein of a much larger clone likely reflects a read error; the protein shown is translated from the DNA. This sequence joins TRDV2 and TRDJ2, with TRDD3 matching over 9 bases. CDR3 length equals 14 residues. CDR1 is GEAIGNYY and CDR2 is EKD in the germline V gene. The CDR3 is CSCDTGGLTAQLFF. The CDR3 DNA follows: TGTTCCTGTGACACTGGGGGATTGACAGCACAACTCTTCTTT.

This clone has only a few counts. A read error is the likely source, as a far larger clone sits one nucleotide away. Other DNA sequences in this specimen translate into the identical CDR3. The V call is TRDV1, the J call TRDJ1; 9 bases line up with TRDD3. Assignment of the J gene here rests on matching the DNA to germline, because TCRdb gives none. The CDR3 is made up of 17 amino acids. The germline V gene has CDR1 TSWWSYY and CDR2 QGS. J lost 4 bases, V lost 3 bases, and 12 bases had no gene match. CDR3 coding DNA: TGTGCTCTTGGGGAGCTGGGTTTACTGGGGGACATCGATAAACTCATCTTT. Protein product: CALGELGLLGDIDKLIF.

With regard to this clone: TCRdb's protein, taken from a much larger clone, differs from this DNA's translation at residue 9, likely owing to a read error; the protein displayed comes from the DNA. The chain employs TRDV1 and TRDJ1; D is uncertain. The J gene, missing from TCRdb, was assigned here through DNA to germline matching. Trimming cost V 1 base and J 0 bases, with 27 bases left between them. CDR1 and CDR2 (germline): TSWWSYY, QGS. This CDR3 is built from 21 residues. In nucleotides, the CDR3 is TGTGCTCTTGGGGAACGCCTTGAGGACTTACTGAGCCCTTATTACACCGATAAACTCATCTTT. Translating gives CALGERLEDLLSPYYTDKLIF.

This clone was observed a few times. With only one base between it and a far larger clone, this is likely a read error. Other nucleotide sequences from this sample produce the same CDR3. V and J are TRDV1 and TRDJ1; 13 bases fit TRDD3. Germline V CDR1 and CDR2: TSWWSYY, QGS. The CDR3 covers 22 residues. The CDR3 DNA sequence: TGTGCTCTTGGTGAACTACGCTCCTACCCCTACTGGGGGATACGGTACACCGATAAACTCATCTTT. Its protein is CALGELRSYPYWGIRYTDKLIF.

Concerning this clone itself: The protein held in TCRdb is that of a much larger clone and does not match this DNA's translation at residue 3, likely because of a read error; the protein shown is translated from the DNA. The genes are TRDV1 and TRDJ1; the match to TRDD3 covers 11 bases. From germline, CDR1 is TSWWSYY and CDR2 QGS. This CDR3 is 19 amino acids long. CDR3 loop: CAHGELGSWGIRDGDKLIF. The DNA of the CDR3 is TGTGCTCATGGGGAACTGGGTTCTTGGGGGATACGAGACGGAGATAAACTCATCTTT.

This clone has just a few counts. The protein given by TCRdb reflects a much larger clone and differs at residue 14 from this DNA's translation, likely from a read error; the protein shown is the DNA's translation. The same CDR3 is also encoded by other DNA sequences in this sample. The J gene has no call, while the V gene is TRDV2; whether TRDD3, the table's D call, matches the DNA was not checked. CDR1 is GEAIGNYY, CDR2 EKD, per germline. The CDR3 extends over 16 amino acids. The CDR3 loop is CACDTEEEEGTDKPIF. The CDR3 DNA follows: TGTGCCTGTGACACCGAGGAAGAAGAGGGCACAGATAAGCCCATCTTT.

Regarding this clone: The mismatch at residue 19 between this DNA's translation and the TCRdb protein of a much larger clone likely reflects a read error; the protein shown is translated from the DNA. The V gene corresponds to TRDV2; no J gene was called. This CDR3 is 21 amino acids long. Germline CDR1 reads GEAIGNYY; CDR2 reads EKD. CDR3 nucleotides: TGTGCCTGTGACCCCCTCGGATCAGCACTAGCTCCGACTGAAGAAGCCGATAAACACATCTTT. This sequence encodes CACDPLGSALAPTEEADKHIF.

A word on this clone: The amino acid sequence in TCRdb belongs to a much larger clone and departs from this DNA's translation at residue 20, likely a sequencing read error; the sequence shown is translated from the DNA. The genes are TRDV1 and TRDJ1, with 10 nucleotides matching TRDD3. TCRdb supplies no J gene; here it was assigned by aligning the nucleotide sequence to germline. This CDR3 is built from 23 residues. The V gene's germline CDR1 is TSWWSYY and CDR2 QGS. The CDR3 spells CALGELEYWGIYKGPPGGDELIF. CDR3 sequence (DNA): TGTGCTCTTGGGGAACTTGAGTACTGGGGGATCTATAAGGGTCCTCCTGGCGGCGATGAACTCATCTTT.

A word on this clone: Possible read error: a much larger clone is one base away. The chain carries TRDV2 and TRDJ3; the D gene is possibly TRDD3 (6 bases). The J gene was not available in TCRdb and was assigned here by matching the DNA to germline segments. From germline, CDR1 is GEAIGNYY and CDR2 EKD. CDR3 length: 17 amino acids. CDR3 loop: CACDTAGELWDTRQMFF. DNA of the CDR3: TGTGCCTGTGACACCGCTGGGGAACTTTGGGACACCCGGCAGATGTTTTTC.

This clone was detected a few times. This DNA's translation differs at residue 3 from TCRdb's protein, which comes from a much larger clone; a read error is likely, and the protein shown is translated from the DNA. In DNA form, the CDR3 reads TGTGCCTATGACAGGCCTTCCTACGGTCTGGGGGACCCTTACACCGATAAACTCATCTTT. Encoded protein: CAYDRPSYGLGDPYTDKLIF. The rearrangement joins TRDV2 to TRDJ1; maybe TRDD2 (9 bases). The CDR3 totals 20 residues. CDR1 is GEAIGNYY and CDR2 is EKD in the germline V gene.